Detailed here is one T cell receptor beta chain. Its specificity is not known. The data derive from a study of CD8+ T cells in alopecia areata. Study in general: Percentage of affected scalp area was the basis on which treated patients' severity was scored.

General study points: Only a single nonresponder existed, so baseline CD8+ expansion links stay unclear. Between patients, shared TCR sequences were less clear than in mice. This was possibly due in part to HLA diversity in the patient population.

The treatment here: oral pan-JAK inhibitor, 5-10 mg twice daily. Cell sorting on a FACSAria was used to separate CD4+ and CD8+ T cells from the PBMCs. V lost 6 bases to trimming and J lost 5 bases, with 16 bases between them. The CDR3 consists of 14 residues. CDR1 and CDR2 from the germline V gene are SNHLY and FYNNEI. RNA extraction was followed by reverse transcription into cDNA, which acted as the sequencing template. This table comes from immunoSEQ multiplex PCR, and its TCRdb copy is limited to in-frame clones, with some not included. This sample yields approximately 180,000 clones, of which about 54% are seen a single time; 16% belongs to the top ten.

This chain links TRBV2 with TRBJ1-2; D gene uncertain. The receptor was isolated from a human donor with alopecia areata. The sample in question was CD4+ T cells sorted from blood, obtained at approximately week 60, from a patient treated with tofacitinib. CDR3 in DNA: TGTGCCAGCAGAGCCCAACGGAACTCTTATGGCTACACCTTC. The encoded protein is CASRAQRNSYGYTF.